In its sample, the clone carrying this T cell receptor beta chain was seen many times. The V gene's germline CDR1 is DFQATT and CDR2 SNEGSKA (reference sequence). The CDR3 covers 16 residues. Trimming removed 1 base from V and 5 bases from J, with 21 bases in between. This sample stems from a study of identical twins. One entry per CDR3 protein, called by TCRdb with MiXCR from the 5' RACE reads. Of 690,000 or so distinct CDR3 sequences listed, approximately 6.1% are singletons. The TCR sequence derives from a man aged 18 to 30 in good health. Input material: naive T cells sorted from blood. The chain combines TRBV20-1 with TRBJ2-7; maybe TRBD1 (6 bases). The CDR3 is CSARGQLQGYRDEQYF. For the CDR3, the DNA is TGCAGTGCTAGAGGACAGTTACAGGGTTATAGGGACGAGCAGTACTTC.